These T cell receptor beta chains were read from a single sample in a study of cytomegalovirus exposure and HLA in healthy donors. The repertoire was sequenced with immunoSEQ multiplex PCR; TCRdb's copy has only in-frame clones and lacks some. This sample yields 50,000 to 55,000 clones, of which 65% to 85% are seen a single time; 2% to 2.5% belongs to the top ten. The sequenced sample consisted of PBMCs. All receptors derive from a boy younger than 18 in good health and CMV-seropositive. CDR3s include the opening cysteine and the closing phenylalanine or tryptophan.

cdr3_aa j_call v_call
CASSLVGEEAFF TRBJ1-1 TRBV5-1
CASSGQLSYGYTF TRBJ1-2 TRBV6-1
CASSLIGGAGLSYNEQFF TRBJ2-1 TRBV4-1
CASSLAETGFYEQYF TRBJ2-7 TRBV7-8
CASSPGLAGANEQFF TRBJ2-1 TRBV7-3
CASVSENSYEQYF NA TRBV7-9
CASSLGGKGAGSQAFF TRBJ1-1 TRBV5-1
CASSSEMAVGGELFF TRBJ2-2 TRBV7-9
CASSFGVGSYEQYF TRBJ2-7 TRBV7-6
CASSVLGGGSTDTQYF TRBJ2-3 TRBV9
CASSPGRGNEKLFF TRBJ1-4 TRBV18
CASSQPWTANTEAFF TRBJ1-1 TRBV4-1
CASSKQFGLAGADTQYF TRBJ2-3 TRBV21-1
CASSQGGRDGEQFF TRBJ2-1 TRBV4-1
CASIDRVYNEQFF TRBJ2-1 TRBV7-9
CASTLRGEETQYF TRBJ2-5 TRBV6-6
CASSRDSSTGELFF TRBJ2-2 TRBV2
CASSLGQINEQFF TRBJ2-1 TRBV5-1
CASGFYRSYEQYF TRBJ2-7 TRBV12-5
CASSWGQGNTEAFF TRBJ1-1 TRBV5-1
CASSDGTGEFTDTQYF TRBJ2-3 TRBV9
CASSSGTGRSPLHF TRBJ1-6 TRBV11-2
CASSYPGQYYEQYF TRBJ2-7 TRBV11-2
CASSLWTGDYTGELFF TRBJ2-2 TRBV5-6
CASSYDREEPNYGYTF TRBJ1-2 TRBV6-5
CASSSSSGRTDTQYF TRBJ2-3 TRBV5-4
CASSYTTGEATNSPLHF TRBJ1-6 TRBV5-1
CASSLSLGANQPQHF TRBJ1-5 TRBV6-6
CASSDGGSANYGYTF TRBJ1-2 TRBV6-4
CASSLGAGAGNTIYF TRBJ1-3 TRBV7-6
CASSAAGPSYEQYF TRBJ2-7 TRBV28
CASSLDAGGESLAKNIQYF TRBJ2-4 TRBV7-9
CSGRDAVAGYTF TRBJ1-2 TRBV29-1
CASTSLSTGELFF TRBJ2-2 TRBV5-4
CASSLKGQGPDTQYF TRBJ2-3 TRBV5-4
CASARNRGTEAFF TRBJ1-1 TRBV11-1
CASSWREDQETQYF TRBJ2-5 TRBV5-1
CASSLNLAGGDTQYF TRBJ2-3 TRBV5-4
CASKTRGESGANVLTF TRBJ2-6 TRBV19
CASSFRQGNEKLLF TRBJ1-4 TRBV9
CASSTGYPTDTQYF TRBJ2-3 TRBV5-1
CASSHRGNLLKETQYF TRBJ2-5 TRBV19
CASSLERQTEAFF TRBJ1-1 TRBV18
CASSLRGAGANVLTF TRBJ2-6 TRBV7-3